These 26 T cell receptor beta chains originate from one sample sequenced in a study of cytomegalovirus exposure and HLA in healthy donors. The PCR ran on 60 Vbeta and 13 Jbeta primers. TCRdb keeps only in-frame clones here, not all; method: immunoSEQ multiplex PCR. Seen here are approximately 120,000 clones, 65% to 80% observed once, and the top ten hold roughly an eighth. The sample comprised PBMCs. The receptors were gathered from a woman aged 55-70 years in good health and CMV-seropositive.

The chain joins TRBV27 to TRBJ2-3; 7 bases line up with TRBD2. V shed 5 bases, J shed 5 bases, and the junction held 7 bases outside the gene matches. This CDR3 region has 14 residues. Germline CDR1 reads MNHEY; CDR2 reads SMNVEV (reference sequence). The CDR3 DNA follows: TGTGCCAGCAGTACGCGACTAGCAGGAGATACGCAGTATTTT. Its translation is CASSTRLAGDTQYF.

The chain is built from TRBV6-5 and TRBJ1-1, with D perhaps matching TRBD1 (5 bases). CDR3 length: 15 amino acids. V lost 2 bases and J lost 0, with 10 bases in between. Germline CDR1 is MNHEY and CDR2 is SVGAGI. In nucleotides, the CDR3 is TGTGCCAGCAGTTACCGACAGTCTTTGAACACTGAAGCTTTCTTT. This gives the protein CASSYRQSLNTEAFF.

This clone was found once. The chain links TRBV19 to TRBJ2-5, with TRBD2 matching over 9 bases. The germline CDR1 and CDR2 sequences are LNHDA and SQIVND (reference sequence). With V trimmed by 3 bases and J by 1 base, 3 bases remained unmatched. This CDR3 is built from 15 residues. The CDR3 loop reads CASSMTSGSQETQYF. The CDR3 nucleotides are TGTGCCAGTAGTATGACTAGCGGTTCCCAAGAGACCCAGTACTTC.

This chain uses TRBV15 with TRBJ2-1; D not certain. Trimming left V 0 bases short and J 5 bases short, with 8 bases between. CDR3 size: 14 residues. Germline CDR1 and CDR2: LNHNV and YYDKDF (reference sequence). The CDR3 here is CATSRDSGNNEQFF. The CDR3 coding sequence is TGTGCCACCAGCAGAGATTCAGGTAACAATGAGCAGTTCTTC.

V is TRBV15 and J is TRBJ2-7; 9 bases are shared with TRBD1. Per germline, CDR1 LNHNV and CDR2 YYDKDF (reference sequence). This CDR3 is 15 amino acids long. V lost 5 bases, J lost 1 base, and 6 bases stayed unmatched. In DNA, the CDR3 is TGTGCCACCAGCGACCGGGACAGGGTATCCTACGAGCAGTACTTC. Encoded protein: CATSDRDRVSYEQYF.

CDR3 protein: CAWRLPGQGAPYGYTF. The CDR3 bases are TGTGCCTGGAGATTACCGGGACAGGGGGCCCCCTATGGCTACACCTTC. The rearrangement links TRBV30 to TRBJ1-2; 12 nucleotides align to TRBD1. The CDR3 runs to 16 residues. Germline CDR1 and CDR2: GTSNPN and SVGIG (reference sequence). V lost 3 bases, J lost 4 bases, and 9 bases stayed unmatched.

The J gene is TRBJ2-5, the V gene TRBV15, with 16 bases identical to TRBD2. Germline V gene data show CDR1 as LNHNV and CDR2 as YYDKDF (reference sequence). V shed 5 bases, J shed 4 bases, and the junction held 1 base outside the gene matches. CDR3 length: 15 residues. CDR3 loop: CATSGTSGGAETQYF. In DNA form, the CDR3 reads TGTGCCACCAGCGGGACTAGCGGGGGGGCAGAGACCCAGTACTTC.

A word on this clone: A read error may account for a junction end that differs from germline. This sequence joins TRBV2 and TRBJ2-4; TRBD2 agrees at 8 bases. CDR1 SNHLY and CDR2 FYNNEI come from the germline V gene. The CDR3 spans 12 residues. The DNA of the CDR3 is TGTGCCAGCAAGTCGGGCCCCGGGGGGGGCAACTTC. Its translation is CASKSGPGGGNF.

This clone was counted a single time. The chain joins TRBV6-6 to TRBJ1-2, with 7 bases matching TRBD1. This CDR3 is 13 amino acids long. CDR1 and CDR2 (germline): MNHNY, SVGAGI (reference sequence). After removal of 5 bases from V and 4 bases from J, the junction contained 4 bases not matched to a gene. CDR3 coding DNA: TGTGCCAGCAGTAACCGGGACAGCTATGGCTACACCTTC. Encoded protein: CASSNRDSYGYTF.

The gene calls are TRBV9 and TRBJ1-1; 8 positions match TRBD1. The germline gives CDR1 SGDLS, CDR2 YYNGEE. This CDR3 is built from 15 residues. V lost 4 bases and J lost 5; bases outside the gene matches: 10. For the CDR3, the DNA is TGTGCCAGCAGCCACCGGACAGGGTGGGCAACTGAAGCTTTCTTT. This encodes CASSHRTGWATEAFF.

The rearrangement links TRBV18 to TRBJ1-2; weak D call: TRBD1 (6 bases). The CDR3 totals 15 residues. V was shortened by 3 bases and J by 3 bases, with 14 bases between the two germline ends. Germline V lookup: CDR1 KGHSH, CDR2 LQKENI. The CDR3: CASSPTRQVHYGYTF. CDR3 coding DNA: TGTGCCAGCTCACCGACCAGACAGGTTCACTATGGCTACACCTTC. Looking up the rest from reference TRBV18 and TRBJ1-2 gives the full variable domain: NAGVMQNPRHLVRRRGQEARLRCSPMKGHSHVYWYRQLPEEGLKFMVYLQKENIIDESGMPKERFSAEFPKEGPSILRIQQVVRGDSAAYFCASSPTRQVHYGYTFGSGTRLTVV.

In DNA form, the CDR3 reads TGCGCCAGCAGCCAGGCAAGGGACAGGGGTGAAAAACTGTTTTTT. It is translated as CASSQARDRGEKLFF. This rearrangement joins TRBV5-1 to TRBJ1-4; TRBD1 matches 10 bases. There are 15 residues in the CDR3. CDR1 is SGHRS, CDR2 YFSETQ, per germline. The ends lost 4 bases at V and 7 bases at J; junction bases unmatched: 7. The whole variable domain, remainder taken from reference TRBV5-1 and TRBJ1-4, is KAGVTQTPRYLIKTRGQQVTLSCSPISGHRSVSWYQQTPGQGLQFLFEYFSETQRNKGNFPGRFSGRQFSNSRSEMNVSTLELGDSALYLCASSQARDRGEKLFFGSGTQLSVL.

V and J are TRBV7-2 and TRBJ2-1, with 9 nucleotides matching TRBD2. Germline CDR1 SGHTA, CDR2 FQGNSA. CDR3 length: 16 residues. The J segment lost 5 bases and the V segment lost 5 bases, leaving 10 bases of the junction unmatched. CDR3 nucleotide sequence: TGTGCCAGCAGCCCCCGTGGCGGGGGGGCGAACAATGAGCAGTTCTTC. Translated, it gives CASSPRGGGANNEQFF.

This chain joins TRBV2 and TRBJ2-2, with D unresolved. The CDR3 is 12 amino acids. Germline loops: CDR1 SNHLY, CDR2 FYNNEI. Trimming stripped 7 bases from V and 3 bases from J, with 6 bases between. CDR3 residues: CASNTDTGELFF. The CDR3 DNA follows: TGTGCCAGCAATACAGACACCGGGGAGCTGTTTTTT.

This rearrangement joins TRBV5-1 to TRBJ1-3; 10 positions agree with TRBD1. The CDR3 covers 15 residues. With V trimmed by 5 bases and J by 2 bases, 4 bases remained unmatched. CDR1 and CDR2 (germline): SGHRS, YFSETQ. DNA for the CDR3: TGCGCCAGCAGAACGACAGGGGGCACTGGAAACACCATATATTTT. Translating gives CASRTTGGTGNTIYF.

The gene calls are TRBV10-3 and TRBJ2-7; the D gene is possibly TRBD1 (7 bases). Germline CDR1 reads ENHRY; CDR2 reads SYGVKD. This CDR3 region has 14 residues. Between the trimmed V and J ends, which lost 11 bases and 0 bases, there was a span of 17 bases. CDR3 residues: CASQGGQSSYEQYF. CDR3 bases: TGTGCCTCTCAGGGGGGACAGAGCTCCTACGAGCAGTACTTC.

Concerning this clone itself: This CDR3 is also generated by other DNA sequences in the sample. J is TRBJ1-1 and V is TRBV7-8; TRBD1 matches at 7 bases. With V trimmed by 4 bases and J by 11 bases, 13 bases remained unmatched. Germline loops: CDR1 SGHVS, CDR2 FQNEAQ. The CDR3 spans 14 residues. CDR3 in amino acids: CASSSSGGPQGAFF. DNA for the CDR3: TGTGCCAGCAGCTCCTCCGGGGGCCCACAGGGGGCTTTCTTT.

This clone has only one observation. J is TRBJ2-7 and V is TRBV7-2; 9 bases are shared with TRBD2. V was clipped by 7 bases and J by 7 bases; unmatched bases: 14. Germline CDR1 reads SGHTA; CDR2 reads FQGNSA. The CDR3 runs to 15 residues. The CDR3 DNA reads TGTGCCAGCAATACCCCCACTAGCGGGCGACGAGAGCAGTACTTC. It yields the protein CASNTPTSGRREQYF.

V usage is TRBV6-5 and J usage is TRBJ2-7; 7 bases match TRBD2. Germline loops: CDR1 MNHEY, CDR2 SVGAGI. CDR3 size: 15 residues. Trimming cost V 1 base and J 4 bases; bases outside gene matches: 7. CDR3 amino acids: CASSYWSGIKYEQYF. CDR3 coding DNA: TGTGCCAGCAGTTACTGGAGCGGGATCAAATACGAGCAGTACTTC.

The chain employs TRBV7-9 and TRBJ1-2; 9 nucleotides align to TRBD1. The germline gives CDR1 SEHNR, CDR2 FQNEAQ (reference sequence). This CDR3 spans 14 amino acids. With V trimmed by 5 bases and J by 3 bases, 4 bases remained unmatched. As DNA, the CDR3 is TGTGCCAGCAGCCCATGGGACAGGGACTATGGCTACACCTTC. This codes for CASSPWDRDYGYTF.

CDR3 sequence: CASTPGGSGNTIYF. DNA for the CDR3: TGTGCCAGCACGCCAGGGGGTTCTGGAAACACCATATATTTT. The V and J genes are TRBV6-1 and TRBJ1-3; the match to TRBD1 covers 7 bases. V gave up 7 bases and J gave up 1 base; unmatched junction bases: 4. CDR1 and CDR2 (germline): MNHNS, SASEGT. This CDR3 has 14 amino acids.

The rearrangement uses TRBV2 and TRBJ1-1; the D gene is possibly TRBD1 (5 bases). Trimming took 6 bases from V and 7 from J, leaving 15 bases between them. CDR3 size: 13 residues. Germline CDR1 SNHLY, CDR2 FYNNEI. Here the CDR3 reads CASRGGVFSEAFF. The CDR3 DNA is TGTGCCAGCAGGGGAGGGGTGTTCAGTGAAGCTTTCTTT.

This chain uses TRBV5-6 with TRBJ2-7, with a tentative D call TRBD1 (6 bases). V dropped 4 bases and J dropped 4 bases, with 9 bases sitting between them. The CDR3 contains 12 residues. Germline CDR1 and CDR2: SGHDT and YYEEEE. CDR3 DNA sequence: TGTGCCAGCAGCGTAACAGGGTACGAGCAGTACTTC. This translates into CASSVTGYEQYF.

The V gene is TRBV19, the J gene TRBJ1-2; D is ambiguous. The V gene lost 7 bases and the J gene lost 0 bases, with 12 bases spanning the gap. Germline CDR1 LNHDA, CDR2 SQIVND (reference sequence). The CDR3 has 14 amino acids. CDR3 sequence (DNA): TGTGCCAGTACCACAATCGGGTCTAACTATGGCTACACCTTC. Translated, it gives CASTTIGSNYGYTF.

This clone has a handful of counts. The J gene is TRBJ2-1, the V gene TRBV30; possible D gene TRBD2, 6 bases. The V end lost 1 base, the J end lost 9 bases, and 22 bases lay between the germline ends. The CDR3 is 16 amino acids. Germline CDR1 reads GTSNPN; CDR2 reads SVGIG (reference sequence). CDR3 region: CAWSDDGRGLASEQFF. CDR3 coding DNA: TGTGCCTGGAGTGATGATGGACGCGGGCTAGCGAGTGAGCAGTTCTTC.

The genes are TRBV4-2 and TRBJ2-6, with 9 bases lining up with TRBD1. CDR1 is LGHNA and CDR2 is YNFKEQ in the germline V gene. There are 18 residues in the CDR3. Trimming removed 0 bases from V and 0 bases from J; junction bases left unmatched: 3. This chain's CDR3 is CASSQEGQGFSGANVLTF. CDR3 DNA sequence: TGTGCCAGCAGCCAAGAGGGACAGGGTTTCTCTGGGGCCAACGTCCTGACTTTC.